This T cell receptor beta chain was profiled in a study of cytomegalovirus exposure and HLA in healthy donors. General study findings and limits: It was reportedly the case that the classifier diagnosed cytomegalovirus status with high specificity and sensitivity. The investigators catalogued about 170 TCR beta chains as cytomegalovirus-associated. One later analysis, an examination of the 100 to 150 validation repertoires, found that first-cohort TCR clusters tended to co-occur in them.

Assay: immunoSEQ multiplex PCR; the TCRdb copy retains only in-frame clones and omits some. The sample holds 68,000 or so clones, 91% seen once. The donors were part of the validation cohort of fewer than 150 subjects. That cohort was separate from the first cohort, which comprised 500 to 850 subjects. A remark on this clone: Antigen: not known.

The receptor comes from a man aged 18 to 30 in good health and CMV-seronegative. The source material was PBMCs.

The DNA for the CDR3 is TGTGCCAGCAGCGCGGGGGGATCTCACACCGGGGAGCTGTTTTTT. Its translation is CASSAGGSHTGELFF. The chain is built from TRBV9 and TRBJ2-2, with 7 nucleotides matching TRBD2. CDR3 length equals 15 residues. Germline V lookup: CDR1 SGDLS, CDR2 YYNGEE. Trimming removed 3 bases from V and 3 bases from J; junction bases left unmatched: 5.